This T cell receptor beta chain derives from a study of PD-1 blockade in classical Hodgkin lymphoma. Study results and caveats: Differences between repertoires have undefined causes, possibly disease activity or prior therapy.

Every one of the patients relapsed after autologous stem cell transplantation (brentuximab vedotin exposure was variable). Complete response, partial response or progressive disease was each patient's best response. Profiled with immunoSEQ multiplex PCR; TCRdb holds only in-frame clones, not every one. Counted here are 20,000 to 25,000 clones, 80% occurring once; the ten biggest clones make up 6.5% to 8%. This clone was seen only a few times. Antigen unknown. The CDR3 sequence is 16 residues long. V lost 0 bases to trimming and J lost 7 bases, with 14 bases between them. Germline values: CDR1 SGHDT, CDR2 YYEEEE.

This chain joins TRBV5-6 and TRBJ1-6, with D perhaps TRBD1 (5 bases). This TCR was sampled from a human donor with classical Hodgkin lymphoma. The material was peripheral blood mononuclear cells (PBMCs), obtained at baseline. The CDR3 region is CASSLAGPIFNSPLHF. In DNA, the CDR3 is TGTGCCAGCAGCTTGGCGGGGCCCATATTCAATTCACCCCTCCACTTT.